The clone carrying this T cell receptor (beta chain) was seen more than once but under ten times. Its target is unknown. This entry belongs to a study of T-cell reconstitution after alpha-beta-depleted transplantation in children. Trimming pared 3 bases from V and 13 bases from J, leaving 17 bases between. Looked up from germline, CDR1 is SGHNT and CDR2 is YYREEE (reference sequence). This CDR3 is 13 amino acids long. Unique molecular identifiers were incorporated when the TCRbeta library was constructed. TCRdb reprocessed the PCR reads via MiXCR and lists one record per CDR3 protein. Of around 78,000 distinct CDR3 sequences listed, around an eighth are singletons. General study points: Among T cells one year after transplant, newly produced cells accounted for most counts and diversity.

This chain links TRBV5-4 with TRBJ2-1; D is uncertain. Sequenced here: PBMCs, mostly from graft donor cells, sampled 180 days after TCRalphabeta/CD19-depleted stem cell transplant. The source of this sequence is a male patient under 10 years old who had a stem cell transplant for acute lymphoblastic leukemia, so the T cells may come from the graft donor. CDR3 sequence: CASSSKLSPLQFF. The CDR3 bases are TGTGCCAGCAGCTCTAAACTAAGCCCATTACAGTTCTTC.